These T cell receptor beta chains were read from a single sample in a study of cytomegalovirus exposure and HLA in healthy donors. The protocol was immunoSEQ multiplex PCR, while the TCRdb copy is restricted to in-frame clones and leaves out a portion. The sample lists about 150,000 clones; less than 85% were seen once. The specimen sequenced was PBMCs. The source is a man aged 35 to 55 in good health and CMV-seronegative. The conserved cysteine and the conserved F or W are not part of the CDR3 here. The D gene is left open where the match is weak.

>NA|TRBV10-2|TRBJ1-5
ASSGDTYQPQH
>TRBD2|TRBV9|TRBJ2-7
ASSVGAGGPYEQY
>NA|TRBV5-4|TRBJ2-7
ASSNSWALSYEQY
>NA|TRBV28|TRBJ2-5
ASSLGAQETQY
>TRBD1|TRBV6-5|TRBJ1-1
ASSYSRTGSTEAF
>NA|TRBV4-2|TRBJ1-2
ASSSPTETNYGYT
>NA|TRBV27|TRBJ2-1
ASSFGGYDNEQF
>TRBD2|TRBV9|TRBJ2-7
ASSVDSGTSYEQY
>NA|TRBV11-2|NA
ASSSRRGTYEQY
>NA|TRBV6-5|TRBJ2-7
ASSYEVNEEQY
>NA|TRBV28|TRBJ1-4
ASSLRRGKLF
>NA|TRBV27|TRBJ2-1
ASSAPRDRSYNEQF
>NA|TRBV5-1|TRBJ1-1
ASSPLTGNTEAF
>TRBD2|TRBV7-2|NA
ASRGLAGYEQY
>TRBD2|TRBV13|TRBJ2-1
ASSSVPGTSASSYNEQF
>TRBD1|TRBV5-1|TRBJ1-2
ASRWDSPYGYT
>TRBD2|TRBV10-3|TRBJ2-3
AISEPWTSGSTFTDTQY
>NA|TRBV11-2|TRBJ1-3
ASSLQGGNTIY
>NA|TRBV7-9|TRBJ2-5
ASSFPEETQY
>TRBD2|TRBV7-9|TRBJ2-5
ASSPGLAGLPQETQY
>TRBD1|TRBV5-1|TRBJ1-1
ASSLEPTGVGGAF
>NA|TRBV29-1|TRBJ1-1
SVPPGGNTEAF
>NA|TRBV29-1|TRBJ2-7
SVATQYTYEQY
>NA|TRBV4-2|TRBJ1-5
ASSQAQGQYNQPQH
>NA|TRBV7-2|TRBJ1-1
ASSLVQGNTEAF
>TRBD1|TRBV28|TRBJ1-4
ASRSDGTGNEKLF
>NA|TRBV19|TRBJ1-2
ATGRVNYGYT
>TRBD1|TRBV18|TRBJ1-5
ASSPSGGTGNQPQH
>TRBD2|TRBV19|TRBJ2-5
ASRRAGALQETQY
>NA|TRBV2|TRBJ1-2
ASRNRSQGYGYT
>NA|TRBV7-9|TRBJ2-7
ASSSRDSASYEQY
>NA|TRBV7-8|TRBJ1-1
ASSFREDTEAF
>TRBD1|TRBV19|TRBJ1-5
ASSTTGTGVRNQPQH
>NA|TRBV11-2|TRBJ2-7
ASSLAGTYEQY
>NA|TRBV25-1|TRBJ2-1
ASSEGRFNEQF
>NA|TRBV7-9|TRBJ2-7
ASSLGTGFEQY
>TRBD2|TRBV19|TRBJ2-1
ASSISGRGNEQF
>NA|TRBV28|TRBJ1-4
ASSAVTGGPNEKLF
>TRBD2|TRBV7-9|TRBJ2-7
ASSLAGDYEQY
>NA|TRBV15|TRBJ2-2
ATSRGPRTQLNGELF
>TRBD2|TRBV9|TRBJ2-3
ASSVQAGGPSSTDTQY
>TRBD2|TRBV9|TRBJ2-1
ASNLAGVSYNEQF
>NA|TRBV5-6|TRBJ1-1
ASSTRRTAEAF
>NA|TRBV5-1|TRBJ2-4
ASSLEGGTKNIQY
>NA|TRBV7-7|TRBJ1-1
ASSLTRETEAF
>NA|TRBV6-5|TRBJ2-5
ASSYSSGEETQY
>TRBD1|TRBV6-1|TRBJ1-1
ASSGTGGIARTEAF
>TRBD1|TRBV6-6|TRBJ2-7
ASSYAPPGQGDEQY
>TRBD1|TRBV7-2|TRBJ1-1
ASSSRGLSTEAF
>NA|TRBV7-9|TRBJ2-7
ASSSYGQAPSSYEQY
>TRBD1|TRBV5-4|TRBJ2-2
ASSSTGTGYTGELF
>TRBD2|TRBV7-6|TRBJ2-1
ASSPSGGFNEQF
>NA|TRBV27|TRBJ1-1
ASSLMAVNTEAF
>TRBD2|TRBV30|TRBJ2-1
AWRQRERNEQF
>TRBD1|TRBV10-3|TRBJ2-7
AISERGQGAYEQY